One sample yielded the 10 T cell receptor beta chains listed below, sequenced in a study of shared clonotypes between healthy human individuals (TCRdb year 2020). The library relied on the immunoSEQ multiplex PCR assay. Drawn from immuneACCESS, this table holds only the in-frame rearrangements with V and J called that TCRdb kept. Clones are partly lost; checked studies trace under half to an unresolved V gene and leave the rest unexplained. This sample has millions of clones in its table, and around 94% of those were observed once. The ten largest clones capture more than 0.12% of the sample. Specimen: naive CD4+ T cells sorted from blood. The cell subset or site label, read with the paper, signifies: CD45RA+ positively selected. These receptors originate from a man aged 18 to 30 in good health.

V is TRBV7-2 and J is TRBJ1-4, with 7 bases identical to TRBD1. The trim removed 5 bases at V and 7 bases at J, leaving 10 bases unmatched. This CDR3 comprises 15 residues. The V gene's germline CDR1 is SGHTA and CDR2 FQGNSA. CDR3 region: CASSETGLLGEKLFF. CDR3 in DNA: TGTGCCAGCAGCGAGACAGGGCTTCTCGGTGAAAAACTGTTTTTT.

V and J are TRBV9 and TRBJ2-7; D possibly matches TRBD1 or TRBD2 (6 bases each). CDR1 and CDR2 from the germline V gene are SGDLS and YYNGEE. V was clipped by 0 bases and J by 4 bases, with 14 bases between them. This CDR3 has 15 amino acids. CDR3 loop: CASSVEGGKAYEQYF. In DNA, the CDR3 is TGTGCCAGCAGCGTAGAAGGGGGGAAGGCTTACGAGCAGTACTTC.

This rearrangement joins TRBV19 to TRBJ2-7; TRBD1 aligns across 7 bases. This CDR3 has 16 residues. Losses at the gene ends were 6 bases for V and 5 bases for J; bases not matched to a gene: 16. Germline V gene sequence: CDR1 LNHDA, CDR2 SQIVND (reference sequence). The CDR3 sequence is CASRKSTGIISDEQYF. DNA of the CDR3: TGTGCCAGTAGAAAATCGACAGGGATAATTTCGGACGAGCAGTACTTC.

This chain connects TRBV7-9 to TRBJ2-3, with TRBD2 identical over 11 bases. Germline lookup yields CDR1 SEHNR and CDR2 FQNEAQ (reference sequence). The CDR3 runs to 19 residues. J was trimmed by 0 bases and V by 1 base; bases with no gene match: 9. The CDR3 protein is CASSLGRLAGGPSTDTQYF. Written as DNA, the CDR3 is TGTGCCAGCAGCTTAGGTAGGCTAGCGGGGGGCCCTAGCACAGATACGCAGTATTTT.

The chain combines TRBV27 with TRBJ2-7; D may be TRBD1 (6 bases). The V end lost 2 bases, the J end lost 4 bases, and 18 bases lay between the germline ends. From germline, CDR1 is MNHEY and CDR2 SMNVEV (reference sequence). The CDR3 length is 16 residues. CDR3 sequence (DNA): TGTGCCAGCAGTTTAACAGGGCAGTCTTCTTTATACGAGCAGTACTTC. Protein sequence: CASSLTGQSSLYEQYF.

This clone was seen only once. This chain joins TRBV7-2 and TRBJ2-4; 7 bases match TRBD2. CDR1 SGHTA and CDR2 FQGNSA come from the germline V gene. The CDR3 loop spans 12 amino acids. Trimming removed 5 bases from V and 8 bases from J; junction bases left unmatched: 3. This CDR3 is CASSPTSDIQYF. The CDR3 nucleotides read TGTGCCAGCAGCCCTACTAGCGACATTCAGTACTTC.

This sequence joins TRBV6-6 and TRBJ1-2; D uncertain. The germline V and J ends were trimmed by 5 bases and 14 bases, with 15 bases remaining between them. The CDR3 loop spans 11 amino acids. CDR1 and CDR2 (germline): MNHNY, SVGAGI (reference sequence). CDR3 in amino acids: CASSNQRGSTF. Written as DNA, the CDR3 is TGTGCCAGCAGTAACCAACGCGGTAGTACCTTC.

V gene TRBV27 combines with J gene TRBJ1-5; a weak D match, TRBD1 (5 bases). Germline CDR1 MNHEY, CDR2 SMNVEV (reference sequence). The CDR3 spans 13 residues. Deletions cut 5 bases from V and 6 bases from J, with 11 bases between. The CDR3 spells CASSLGTGQPQHF. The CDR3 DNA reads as TGTGCCAGCAGTCTTGGGACGGGTCAGCCCCAGCATTTT.

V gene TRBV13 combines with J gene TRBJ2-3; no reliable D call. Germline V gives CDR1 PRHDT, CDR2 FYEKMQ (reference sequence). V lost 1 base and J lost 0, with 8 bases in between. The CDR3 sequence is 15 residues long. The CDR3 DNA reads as TGTGCCAGCAGCTTAGTCTTGAAAAGCACAGATACGCAGTATTTT. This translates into CASSLVLKSTDTQYF.

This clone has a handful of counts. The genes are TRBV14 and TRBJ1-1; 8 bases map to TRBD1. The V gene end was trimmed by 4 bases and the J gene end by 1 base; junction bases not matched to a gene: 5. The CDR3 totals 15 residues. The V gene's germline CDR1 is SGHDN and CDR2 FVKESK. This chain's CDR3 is CASSRLGTGNTEAFF. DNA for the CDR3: TGTGCCAGCAGCCGTCTCGGGACAGGGAACACTGAAGCTTTCTTT. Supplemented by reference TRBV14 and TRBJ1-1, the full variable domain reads EAGVTQFPSHSVIEKGQTVTLRCDPISGHDNLYWYRRVMGKEIKFLLHFVKESKQDESGMPNNRFLAERTGGTYSTLKVQPAELEDSGVYFCASSRLGTGNTEAFFGQGTRLTVV.